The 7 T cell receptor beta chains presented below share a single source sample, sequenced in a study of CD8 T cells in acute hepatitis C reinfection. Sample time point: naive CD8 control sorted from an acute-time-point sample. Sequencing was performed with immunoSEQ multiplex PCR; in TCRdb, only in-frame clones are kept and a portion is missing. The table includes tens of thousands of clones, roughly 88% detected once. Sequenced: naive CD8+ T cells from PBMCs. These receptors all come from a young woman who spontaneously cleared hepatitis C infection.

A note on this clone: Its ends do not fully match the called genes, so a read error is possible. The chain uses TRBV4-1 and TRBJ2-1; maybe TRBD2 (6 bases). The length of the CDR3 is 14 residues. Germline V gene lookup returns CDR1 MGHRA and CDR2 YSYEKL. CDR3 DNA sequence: TGTGCCAGCAGCTTGGTTGGTAGCGGCAATGAGCAGTTCTTC. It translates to CASSLVGSGNEQFF.

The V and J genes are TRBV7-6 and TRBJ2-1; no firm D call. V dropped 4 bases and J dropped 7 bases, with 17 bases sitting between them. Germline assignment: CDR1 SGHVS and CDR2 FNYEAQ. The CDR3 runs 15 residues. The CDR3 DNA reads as TGTGCCAGCAGCTATAATAAGGTGTCCTTGAATGAGCAGTTCTTC. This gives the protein CASSYNKVSLNEQFF.

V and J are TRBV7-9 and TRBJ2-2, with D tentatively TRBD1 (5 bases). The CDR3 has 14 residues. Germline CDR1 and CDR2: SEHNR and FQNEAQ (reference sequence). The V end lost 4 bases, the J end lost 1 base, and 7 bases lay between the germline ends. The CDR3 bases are TGTGCCAGCAGCTCCACAGGGAACACCGGGGAGCTGTTTTTT. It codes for CASSSTGNTGELFF.

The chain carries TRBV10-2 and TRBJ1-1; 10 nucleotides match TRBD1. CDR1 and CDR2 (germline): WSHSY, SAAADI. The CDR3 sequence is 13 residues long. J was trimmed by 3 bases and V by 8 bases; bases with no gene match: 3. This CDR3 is CASQGQGYTEAFF. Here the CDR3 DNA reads TGCGCCAGCCAGGGACAGGGGTACACTGAAGCTTTCTTT.

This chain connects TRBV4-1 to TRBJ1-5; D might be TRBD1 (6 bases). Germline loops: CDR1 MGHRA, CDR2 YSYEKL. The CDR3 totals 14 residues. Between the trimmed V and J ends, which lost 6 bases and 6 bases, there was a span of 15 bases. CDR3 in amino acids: CASRHQGMGQPQHF. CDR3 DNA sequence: TGCGCCAGCAGGCACCAGGGGATGGGTCAGCCCCAGCATTTT.

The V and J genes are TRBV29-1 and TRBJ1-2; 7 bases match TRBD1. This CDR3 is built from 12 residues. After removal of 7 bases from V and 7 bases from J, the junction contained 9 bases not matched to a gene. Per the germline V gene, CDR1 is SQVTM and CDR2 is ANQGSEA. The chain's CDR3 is CSAGTALGGYTF. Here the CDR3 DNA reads TGCAGCGCTGGGACAGCTCTGGGTGGCTACACCTTC.

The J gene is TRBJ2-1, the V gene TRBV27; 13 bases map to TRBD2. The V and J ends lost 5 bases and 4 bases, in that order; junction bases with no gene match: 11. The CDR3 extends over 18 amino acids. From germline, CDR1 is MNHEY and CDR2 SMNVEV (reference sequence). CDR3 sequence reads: CASSPIGTSGMLYNEQFF. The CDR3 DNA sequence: TGTGCCAGCAGTCCTATTGGGACTAGCGGGATGCTATACAATGAGCAGTTCTTC.